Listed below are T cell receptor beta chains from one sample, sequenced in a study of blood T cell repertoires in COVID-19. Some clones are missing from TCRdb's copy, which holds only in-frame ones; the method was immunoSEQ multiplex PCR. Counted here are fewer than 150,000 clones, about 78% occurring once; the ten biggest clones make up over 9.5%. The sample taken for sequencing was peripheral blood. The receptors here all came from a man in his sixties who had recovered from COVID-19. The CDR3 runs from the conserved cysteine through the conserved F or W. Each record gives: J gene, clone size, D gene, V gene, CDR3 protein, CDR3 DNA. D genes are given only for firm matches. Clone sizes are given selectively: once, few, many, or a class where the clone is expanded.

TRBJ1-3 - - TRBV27 CASSLRGMGNTIYF TGTGCCAGCAGTTTACGGGGAATGGGAAACACCATATATTTT
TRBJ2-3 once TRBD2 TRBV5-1 CASSSWRGNTDTQYF TGCGCCAGCAGTTCTTGGCGGGGGAACACAGATACGCAGTATTTT
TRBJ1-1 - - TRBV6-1 CASSETLRTEAFF TGTGCCAGCAGTGAAACGCTGAGGACTGAAGCTTTCTTT
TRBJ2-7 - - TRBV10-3 CATKPGTPAYEQYF TGTGCCACCAAACCCGGGACACCCGCCTACGAGCAGTACTTC
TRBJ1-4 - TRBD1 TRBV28 CASLAQGAPNEKLFF TGTGCCAGCCTGGCGCAGGGGGCGCCGAATGAAAAACTGTTTTTT
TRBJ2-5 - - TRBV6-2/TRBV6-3 CASSSASLGAWETQYF TGTGCCAGCAGCTCCGCCTCTCTAGGGGCTTGGGAGACCCAGTACTTC
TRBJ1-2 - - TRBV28 CASSFLVGDTERNGYTF TGTGCCAGCAGTTTTTTGGTAGGGGACACCGAGAGAAATGGCTACACCTTC
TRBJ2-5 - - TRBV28 CASSALGVAETQYF TGTGCCAGCAGTGCCTTAGGGGTGGCGGAGACCCAGTACTTC
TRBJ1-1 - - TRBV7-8 CASSPGGAEAFF TGTGCCAGCTCTCCCGGGGGGGCTGAAGCTTTCTTT
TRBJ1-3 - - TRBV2 CASSISTRSGNTIYF TGTGCCAGCAGTATTAGTACGCGCTCTGGAAACACCATATATTTT
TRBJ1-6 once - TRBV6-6 CASSSRQPEGNSPLHF TGTGCCAGCAGTTCCCGACAGCCCGAAGGAAATTCACCCCTCCACTTT
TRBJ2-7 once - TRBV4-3 CASSQVYGGHYEQYF TGCGCCAGCAGCCAAGTTTACGGGGGTCATTACGAGCAGTACTTC
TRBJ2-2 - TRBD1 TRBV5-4 CASSPRTGNTGELFF TGTGCCAGCAGCCCCCGGACAGGGAACACCGGGGAGCTGTTTTTT
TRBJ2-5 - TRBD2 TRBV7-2 CASSRNSGGAGETQYF TGTGCCAGCAGCCGGAATAGCGGGGGGGCCGGGGAGACCCAGTACTTC
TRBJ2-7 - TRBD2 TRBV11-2 CASSLRTSGSSYEQYF TGTGCCAGCAGCTTAAGAACTAGCGGGTCCTCCTACGAGCAGTACTTC
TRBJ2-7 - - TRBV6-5 CASSPLGFEQYF TGTGCCAGCAGTCCCCTCGGGTTTGAGCAGTACTTC
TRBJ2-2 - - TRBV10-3 CAISDRGYTGELFF TGTGCCATCAGTGACCGGGGTTACACCGGGGAGCTGTTTTTT
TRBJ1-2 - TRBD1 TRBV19 CASSPSGTGNYGYTF TGTGCCAGTTCCCCGTCCGGGACAGGGAACTATGGCTACACCTTC
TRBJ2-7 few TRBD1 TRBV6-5 CASSHRGPFSYEQYF TGTGCCAGCAGCCACAGGGGGCCGTTCTCCTACGAGCAGTACTTC